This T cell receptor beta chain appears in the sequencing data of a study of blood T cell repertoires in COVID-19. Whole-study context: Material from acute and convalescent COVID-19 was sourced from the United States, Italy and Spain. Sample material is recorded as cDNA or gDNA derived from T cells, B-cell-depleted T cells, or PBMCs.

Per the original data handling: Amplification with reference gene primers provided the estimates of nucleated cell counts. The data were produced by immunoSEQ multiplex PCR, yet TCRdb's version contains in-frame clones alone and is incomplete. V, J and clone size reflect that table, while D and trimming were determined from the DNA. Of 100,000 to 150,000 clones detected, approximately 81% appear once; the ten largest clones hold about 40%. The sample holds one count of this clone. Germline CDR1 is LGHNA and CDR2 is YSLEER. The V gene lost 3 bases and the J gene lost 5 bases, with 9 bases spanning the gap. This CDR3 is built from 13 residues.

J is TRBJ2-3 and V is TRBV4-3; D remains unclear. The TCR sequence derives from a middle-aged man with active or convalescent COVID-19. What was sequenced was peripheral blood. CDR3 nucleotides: TGCGCCAGCAGCCACGAGGCGGTAGATACGCAGTATTTT. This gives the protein CASSHEAVDTQYF.